Listed here are 3 T cell receptor beta chains from one sample, sequenced in a study of shared clonotypes between healthy human individuals. Clones were read by immunoSEQ multiplex PCR, and TCRdb kept only the in-frame ones, dropping some. The top ten hold approximately 0.11% of the sample, which has more than 500,000 clones, approximately 95% seen once. Naive CD8 populations comprised CD45RO-negative cells positively selected for CCR7, excluding terminally differentiated effector memory CD45RA+ cells. Input material: naive CD8+ T cells sorted from blood. The receptor set was obtained from a woman in her 30s in good health.

The genes are TRBV27 and TRBJ2-3, with D maybe TRBD2 (6 bases). CDR3 length: 14 amino acids. V was cut by 5 bases and J by 5 bases, with 14 bases left in between. Germline values: CDR1 MNHEY, CDR2 SMNVEV (reference sequence). CDR3 residues: CASSLGSPKDTQYF. As DNA, the CDR3 is TGTGCCAGCAGTCTCGGGAGTCCGAAAGATACGCAGTATTTT.

This rearrangement joins TRBV9 to TRBJ2-1, with 8 bases aligning to TRBD1. Germline V lookup: CDR1 SGDLS, CDR2 YYNGEE. V lost 0 bases and J lost 6; bases outside the gene matches: 5. The CDR3 has 15 residues. The CDR3 region is CASSVEAGGFNEQFF. The CDR3 DNA reads TGTGCCAGCAGCGTAGAGGCAGGGGGCTTCAATGAGCAGTTCTTC.

V and J are TRBV19 and TRBJ2-5, with D tentatively TRBD1 or TRBD2 (5 bases each). The J call is in doubt because the DNA end fits TRBJ2-7 better. CDR3 length: 15 amino acids. The germline V gene encodes CDR1 LNHDA and CDR2 SQIVND (reference sequence). CDR3 sequence (DNA): TGTGCCAGTAGTTCGGGACCGATGAGCTCCTACGAGCAGTACTTC. Its translation is CASSSGPMSSYEQYF.